The 21 T cell receptor beta chains presented below share a single source sample, sequenced in a study of control samples from healthy donors and cancer patients (TCRdb year 2020). Receptors were amplified or captured by the immunoSEQ multiplex PCR assay. TCRdb re-hosts the immuneACCESS table, in-frame sequences only. Its copies lack some clones; in the studies checked, an unresolved V gene accounts for under half of them, and the cause for the rest is not known. Counted in this sample were over 50,000 clones; 80% of them appeared once. The leading ten clones occupy over 9% of the sample. The source material was blood. The source is a man between 65 and 80 years old in good health.

The CDR3 spells CASSQDQGVGEQYF. DNA for the CDR3: TGCGCCAGCAGCCAAGATCAGGGGGTGGGGGAGCAGTACTTC. The chain carries TRBV4-1 and TRBJ2-7, with 7 bases fitting TRBD1. Germline trimming cut 0 bases from V and 7 bases from J; bases unmatched to any gene: 6. This CDR3 contains 14 residues. Germline V CDR1 and CDR2: MGHRA, YSYEKL.

J is TRBJ1-5 and V is TRBV19; TRBD1 agrees at 7 bases. Trimming removed 3 bases from V and 5 bases from J; junction bases left unmatched: 13. Per germline, CDR1 LNHDA and CDR2 SQIVND (reference sequence). The CDR3 sequence is 17 residues long. CDR3 coding DNA: TGTGCCAGTAGTATGAGGGGGGGGACAGCAGAGGATCAGCCCCAGCATTTT. This codes for CASSMRGGTAEDQPQHF.

The chain carries TRBV18 and TRBJ2-3; TRBD1 matches at 10 bases. Germline lookup yields CDR1 KGHSH and CDR2 LQKENI. Trimming removed 6 bases from V and 1 base from J; junction bases left unmatched: 13. CDR3 length: 18 amino acids. CDR3 bases: TGTGCCAGCTCTCTCTTATCAACCGGGACAGGGGGCACAGATACGCAGTATTTT. Translated, it gives CASSLLSTGTGGTDTQYF. The full variable domain, its missing parts supplied by reference TRBV18 and TRBJ2-3, is NAGVMQNPRHLVRRRGQEARLRCSPMKGHSHVYWYRQLPEEGLKFMVYLQKENIIDESGMPKERFSAEFPKEGPSILRIQQVVRGDSAAYFCASSLLSTGTGGTDTQYFGPGTRLTVL.

The chain recombines TRBV7-9 with TRBJ2-7, with 8 bases fitting TRBD1. The germline gives CDR1 SEHNR, CDR2 FQNEAQ (reference sequence). The length of the CDR3 is 14 residues. V trimming: 3 bases; J trimming: 6 bases; junction bases outside the gene matches: 7. CDR3 sequence (DNA): TGTGCCAGCAGCTTCGAGACAGGGGCCTCCGAGCAGTACTTC. Encoded protein: CASSFETGASEQYF.

The V and J genes are TRBV11-2 and TRBJ2-7; D not certain. The germline gives CDR1 SGHAT, CDR2 FQNNGV. V lost 0 bases and J 1 base, leaving 10 bases between the germline ends. There are 15 residues in the CDR3. The chain's CDR3 is CASSLEVGFSYEQYF. The CDR3 DNA reads as TGTGCCAGCAGCTTAGAGGTCGGCTTTTCCTACGAGCAGTACTTC. Combining the CDR3 with reference TRBV11-2 and TRBJ2-7 gives the whole variable domain EAGVAQSPRYKIIEKRQSVAFWCNPISGHATLYWYQQILGQGPKLLIQFQNNGVVDDSQLPKDRFSAERLKGVDSTLKIQPAKLEDSAVYLCASSLEVGFSYEQYFGPGTRLTVT.

The V and J genes are TRBV13 and TRBJ1-1; D gene ambiguous. CDR1 is PRHDT, CDR2 FYEKMQ, per germline (reference sequence). Between the trimmed V and J ends, which lost 0 bases and 1 base, there was a span of 15 bases. CDR3 length equals 17 residues. Here the CDR3 DNA reads TGTGCCAGCAGCTTAGGCCTTGTCATTCGACAGAACACTGAAGCTTTCTTT. Encoded protein: CASSLGLVIRQNTEAFF. Full variable domain (missing parts from reference TRBV13 and TRBJ1-1): AAGVIQSPRHLIKEKRETATLKCYPIPRHDTVYWYQQGPGQDPQFLISFYEKMQSDKGSIPDRFSAQQFSDYHSELNMSSLELGDSALYFCASSLGLVIRQNTEAFFGQGTRLTVV.

J is TRBJ1-2 and V is TRBV14, with 9 bases lining up with TRBD1. Looked up from germline, CDR1 is SGHDN and CDR2 is FVKESK. The CDR3 runs to 14 residues. V dropped 4 bases and J dropped 6; count of bases not matched to a gene: 6. CDR3 region: CASSRGQGLDGYTF. In DNA, the CDR3 is TGTGCCAGCAGCCGCGGACAGGGGTTAGATGGCTACACCTTC.

For this clone: Other DNA sequences from this sample encode an identical CDR3 as well. This chain links TRBV12-3 or TRBV12-4 with TRBJ2-2, with no clear D. CDR3 length: 12 residues. Trimming cost V 6 bases and J 3 bases, with 5 bases left between them. CDR3 sequence reads: CASRLDTGELFF. In DNA form, the CDR3 reads TGTGCCAGCAGGCTAGACACCGGGGAGCTGTTTTTT.

The chain employs TRBV6-4 and TRBJ2-5; 14 bases agree with TRBD2. The ends lost 7 bases at V and 4 bases at J; junction bases unmatched: 5. The CDR3 runs 15 residues. Germline assignment: CDR1 MRHNA and CDR2 SNTAGT. The CDR3 protein is CASILTSGRAETQYF. DNA for the CDR3: TGTGCCAGCATACTGACTAGCGGGAGGGCAGAGACCCAGTACTTC.

The chain uses TRBV3-1 (or the pseudogene TRBV3-2) and TRBJ2-5; TRBD1 matches at 7 bases. Germline values: CDR1 LGHDT, CDR2 YNNKEL (reference sequence). V shed 5 bases, J shed 3 bases, and the junction held 3 bases outside the gene matches. The CDR3 contains 13 residues. In DNA form, the CDR3 reads TGTGCCAGCAGCGTCGGACAGGAAGAGACCCAGTACTTC. Translated, it gives CASSVGQEETQYF.

The V gene is TRBV5-1, the J gene TRBJ1-1, with TRBD1 as a possible D gene (5 bases). Germline V gene sequence: CDR1 SGHRS, CDR2 YFSETQ. The CDR3 sequence is 14 residues long. The V gene lost 7 bases and the J gene lost 4 bases, with 17 bases spanning the gap. The CDR3 protein is CASRARGQGTEAFF. The CDR3 coding sequence is TGCGCCAGCCGAGCCCGGGGCCAGGGCACTGAAGCTTTCTTT. Together with reference TRBV5-1 and TRBJ1-1, the CDR3 gives the full variable domain: KAGVTQTPRYLIKTRGQQVTLSCSPISGHRSVSWYQQTPGQGLQFLFEYFSETQRNKGNFPGRFSGRQFSNSRSEMNVSTLELGDSALYLCASRARGQGTEAFFGQGTRLTVV.

This clone was found once. The rearrangement joins TRBV5-1 to TRBJ1-4; the D gene is possibly TRBD1 (5 bases). Germline V gene lookup returns CDR1 SGHRS and CDR2 YFSETQ. The CDR3 sequence is 14 residues long. V was trimmed by 1 base and J by 3 bases, leaving 7 bases between them. For the CDR3, the DNA is TGCGCCAGCAGCTTGAGGGGTGCTAATGAAAAACTGTTTTTT. Protein sequence: CASSLRGANEKLFF.

The table lists this clone with a count of one. The CDR3 DNA sequence: TGTGCCAGCAGTTCACAGGGGAGCTCCTACAATGAGCAGTTCTTC. Residues: CASSSQGSSYNEQFF. The chain has TRBV27 and TRBJ2-1; 7 bases are a match to TRBD1. Germline loops: CDR1 MNHEY, CDR2 SMNVEV (reference sequence). The ends lost 4 bases at V and 0 bases at J; junction bases unmatched: 3. The CDR3 extends over 15 amino acids.

This clone was seen a handful of times. The V call is TRBV7-9, the J call TRBJ1-2; no firm D call. The V end lost 10 bases, the J end lost 3 bases, and 18 bases lay between the germline ends. CDR1 is SEHNR, CDR2 FQNEAQ, per germline (reference sequence). The CDR3 consists of 14 residues. This CDR3 is CAIPRSWRDYGYTF. As DNA, the CDR3 is TGTGCCATCCCCCGGAGCTGGCGCGACTATGGCTACACCTTC.

This clone turned up a few times. The chain has TRBV6-5 and TRBJ1-2, with D perhaps matching TRBD1 (6 bases). Trimming took off 5 bases at V and 4 bases at J, with 17 bases between the two ends. This CDR3 region has 15 residues. Germline V gene sequence: CDR1 MNHEY, CDR2 SVGAGI. The CDR3 reads CASSPFDRSLYGYTF. In DNA, the CDR3 is TGTGCCAGCAGTCCTTTCGACAGGAGCCTCTATGGCTACACCTTC.

The rearrangement joins TRBV28 to TRBJ1-3; D unresolved. Germline CDR1 is MDHEN and CDR2 is SYDVKM. The V end was cut by 10 bases, the J end by 1 base, with 17 bases between. The CDR3 spans 15 residues. CDR3 coding DNA: TGTGCCACCTCTGCCGTGTTTCGGTCTGGAAACACCATATATTTT. Its protein is CATSAVFRSGNTIYF. Looking up the rest from reference TRBV28 and TRBJ1-3 gives the full variable domain: DVKVTQSSRYLVKRTGEKVFLECVQDMDHENMFWYRQDPGLGLRLIYFSYDVKMKEKGDIPEGYSVSREKKERFSLILESASTNQTSMYLCATSAVFRSGNTIYFGEGSWLTVV.

This rearrangement joins TRBV18 to TRBJ1-4; D might be TRBD1 (6 bases). V gave up 4 bases and J gave up 5 bases, with 8 bases separating them. Germline V gene data show CDR1 as KGHSH and CDR2 as LQKENI. This CDR3 comprises 13 residues. CDR3 protein: CASSRGQNEKLFF. The CDR3 DNA sequence: TGTGCCAGCTCACGTGGACAGAATGAAAAACTGTTTTTT.

This chain links TRBV24-1 with TRBJ1-2; D is ambiguous. Trimming stripped 3 bases from V and 13 bases from J, with 11 bases between. The V gene's germline CDR1 is KGHDR and CDR2 SFDVKD. This CDR3 comprises 11 residues. The CDR3 DNA is TGTGCCACCAGTGATGATTTGGGTACCACCTTC. As protein: CATSDDLGTTF.

The chain carries TRBV5-6 and TRBJ2-6, with D unclear. Germline loops: CDR1 SGHDT, CDR2 YYEEEE. The CDR3 runs 16 residues. Trimming removed 4 bases at V and 2 bases at J, with 13 bases between. The CDR3 protein is CASSGRQWPGANVLTF. CDR3 nucleotide sequence: TGTGCCAGCAGCGGGCGGCAGTGGCCTGGGGCCAACGTCCTGACTTTC.

The CDR3 sequence is CASSPMPSGTSYEQYF. The DNA for the CDR3 is TGTGCCAGCTCACCCATGCCTAGCGGGACGTCCTACGAGCAGTACTTC. The chain is built from TRBV18 and TRBJ2-7; 9 bases are a match to TRBD2. With 3 bases clipped from V and 1 base from J, the junction kept 7 bases outside the gene matches. Germline values: CDR1 KGHSH, CDR2 LQKENI. The CDR3 sequence is 16 residues long.

The chain uses TRBV5-8 and TRBJ2-7; D unclear. The V end was cut by 1 base, the J end by 0 bases, with 8 bases between. Looked up from germline, CDR1 is SGHTS and CDR2 is YDEGEE. The CDR3 runs 14 residues. The CDR3 coding sequence is TGTGCCAGCAGCTTGACGGCTAGCTCCTACGAGCAGTACTTC. It translates to CASSLTASSYEQYF.